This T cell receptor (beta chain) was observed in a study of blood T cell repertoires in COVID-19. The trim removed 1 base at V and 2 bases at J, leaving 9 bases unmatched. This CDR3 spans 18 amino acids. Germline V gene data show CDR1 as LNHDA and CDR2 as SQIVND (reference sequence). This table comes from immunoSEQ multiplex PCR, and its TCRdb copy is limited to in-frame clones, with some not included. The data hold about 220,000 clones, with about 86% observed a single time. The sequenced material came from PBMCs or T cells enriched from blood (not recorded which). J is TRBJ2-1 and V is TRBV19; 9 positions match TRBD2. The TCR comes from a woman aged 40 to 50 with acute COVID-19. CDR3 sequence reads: CASSIGSIAGEAYNEQFF. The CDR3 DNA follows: TGTGCCAGTAGTATAGGCTCGATAGCGGGAGAGGCCTACAATGAGCAGTTCTTC.